This is a list of T cell receptor beta chains from one sample in a study of blood T cell repertoires in COVID-19. Repertoires were generated with immunoSEQ multiplex PCR, while TCRdb's copy carries only in-frame clones and drops some. The top ten hold approximately 4.4% of the sample, which has roughly 230,000 clones, roughly four fifths seen once. The sample taken for sequencing was peripheral blood. These receptors all come from a man aged 45-65 years with active or convalescent COVID-19. Both conserved end residues are part of each CDR3. A row's size may be missing; if present it is once, few, many or a size class.

CDR3,size,V,J
CATSDSRGNYGYTF,-,TRBV24-1,TRBJ1-2
CASSCGIWDYACEETQYF,-,TRBV6-8,TRBJ2-5
CAWSVDSLPYEQYF,few,TRBV30,TRBJ2-7
CASSVTRGTGAGANVLTF,once,TRBV9,TRBJ2-6
CAWSPQGLGEKLFF,-,TRBV30,TRBJ1-4
CASSHVSGATPRGETQYF,-,TRBV4-2,TRBJ2-5
CASSEARVGTEAFF,-,TRBV2,TRBJ1-1
CASSSTPGGTEAFF,few,TRBV5-1,TRBJ1-1
CASSEASVYNEQFF,-,TRBV6-1,TRBJ2-1
CASSYSGGTDTQYF,-,TRBV7-2,TRBJ2-3
CASSKQGSSPLHF,-,TRBV19,TRBJ1-6
CASSQGDRGSYYTF,-,TRBV3-1/TRBV3-2,TRBJ1-2
CASSSGTAVPDTQYF,-,TRBV5-1,TRBJ2-3
CASSRGQVPYEQYF,-,TRBV7-3,TRBJ2-7
CASSQGRLDTEAFF,-,TRBV5-4,TRBJ1-1
CASSPTGQRETQYF,-,TRBV7-3,TRBJ2-5
CASSRGQGNTEAFF,-,TRBV5-1,TRBJ1-1
CAWSSSRGVYGYTF,-,TRBV30,TRBJ1-2
CASSSMGTSGGAHSEQFF,-,TRBV5-1,TRBJ2-1
CASSLGTSGGRYEQFF,-,TRBV5-1,TRBJ2-1
CASSQTGTTEAFF,-,TRBV4-1,TRBJ1-1
CASSPVAAGGDTQYF,-,TRBV18,TRBJ2-3
CASSFLRVDEQFF,-,TRBV5-4,TRBJ2-1
CASSRAQGPYEQYF,-,TRBV5-1,TRBJ2-7
CASSLIRQADGYTF,-,TRBV28,TRBJ1-2
CASSQGTGGAESEAFF,-,TRBV16,TRBJ1-1
CASSYSGTGGYNEQFF,-,TRBV6-2/TRBV6-3,TRBJ2-1
CASSVIGGPGEQFF,-,TRBV9,TRBJ2-1
CASSRLLDTDTQYF,once,TRBV14,TRBJ2-3
CASSQGNRESIYF,-,TRBV3-1/TRBV3-2,TRBJ1-3
CASSINRGAYNEQFF,once,TRBV2,TRBJ2-1
CASSKSGFREEAFF,-,TRBV7-9,TRBJ1-1
CASSTDGNYNSPLHF,-,TRBV7-9,TRBJ1-6
CAWSFWATGAKNIQYF,-,TRBV30,TRBJ2-4
CAWTGQGMIAGGYTF,-,TRBV30,TRBJ1-2
CASSSTGGAYNEQFF,-,TRBV11-3,TRBJ2-1
CASSLGRGDNNEQFF,-,TRBV27,TRBJ2-1
CSVAKTGLYGYTF,-,TRBV29-1,TRBJ1-2
CASTGGDQETQYF,-,TRBV5-4,TRBJ2-5
CASSSETGTNINEQFF,once,TRBV7-6,TRBJ2-1
CASSYLPRRGSTDTQYF,-,TRBV11-2,TRBJ2-3
CASTSRLAGNNEQFF,once,TRBV7-9,TRBJ2-1
CASSVQGAGTEAFF,-,TRBV10-2,TRBJ1-1
CASSLSDRHGYTF,-,TRBV5-1,TRBJ1-2
CASSSGSGYINYGYTF,-,TRBV28,TRBJ1-2
CASSLTGFAYNEQFF,-,TRBV27,TRBJ2-1
CASVAGTGGTEAFF,-,TRBV28,TRBJ1-1
CASSPPRRDNSGANVLTF,-,TRBV7-9,TRBJ2-6